These 20 T cell receptor beta chains were all obtained from the same sample, sequenced in a study of lymphopenia after photon versus proton radiotherapy. This table comes from immunoSEQ multiplex PCR, and its TCRdb copy is limited to in-frame clones, with some not included. The table has under 65,000 clones, 84% seen once. Sequenced here: peripheral blood, sampled from a patient treated with proton-based radiotherapy. Receptors originate from a man aged 55 to 70 with pancreatic cancer.

This chain connects TRBV11-2 to TRBJ2-3; the D gene is possibly TRBD1 (6 bases). Trimming stripped 5 bases from V and 9 bases from J, with 15 bases between. CDR1 SGHAT and CDR2 FQNNGV come from the germline V gene. This CDR3 is 13 amino acids long. CDR3 sequence reads: CASSLGGWGTQYF. The CDR3 DNA is TGTGCCAGCAGCCTAGGGGGATGGGGCACGCAGTATTTT.

The chain couples TRBV7-3 to TRBJ2-3; D remains unclear. Germline assignment: CDR1 SGHTA and CDR2 FQGTGA. This CDR3 comprises 14 residues. V was shortened by 5 bases and J by 5 bases, with 14 bases between the two germline ends. The CDR3 loop reads CASSPSGPGDTQYF. The CDR3, as DNA: TGTGCCAGCAGCCCATCCGGTCCCGGAGATACGCAGTATTTT. The whole variable domain, filled in from reference TRBV7-3 and TRBJ2-3, reads GAGVSQTPSNKVTEKGKYVELRCDPISGHTALYWYRQSLGQGPEFLIYFQGTGAADDSGLPNDRFFAVRPEGSVSTLKIQRTERGDSAVYLCASSPSGPGDTQYFGPGTRLTVL.

This clone has more than one count but fewer than ten. This chain connects TRBV4-2 to TRBJ2-5; TRBD2 might be the D (6 bases). Trimming took off 4 bases at V and 5 bases at J, with 17 bases between the two ends. Germline assignment: CDR1 LGHNA and CDR2 YNFKEQ. The CDR3 is 15 residues long. The CDR3 is CASSRMGSAGETQYF. In DNA form, the CDR3 reads TGTGCCAGCAGCCGGATGGGTAGCGCGGGGGAGACCCAGTACTTC.

The J gene is TRBJ1-2, the V gene TRBV23-1; tentative D call: TRBD1 (5 bases). TRBV23-1 is an ORF for which the function is uncertain. The CDR3 covers 15 residues. Between the trimmed V and J ends, which lost 2 bases and 7 bases, there was a span of 17 bases. This CDR3 is CASSQRTTNYVGYTF. For the CDR3, the DNA is TGCGCCAGCAGTCAAAGGACAACTAACTATGTTGGCTACACCTTC.

This rearrangement joins TRBV10-3 to TRBJ2-5, with 7 bases that match TRBD1. CDR1 is ENHRY and CDR2 is SYGVKD in the germline V gene. V dropped 4 bases and J dropped 1; count of bases not matched to a gene: 3. The CDR3 sequence is 14 residues long. CDR3 in DNA: TGTGCCATCAGTGGACAGGGAGTCCAAGAGACCCAGTACTTC. This encodes CAISGQGVQETQYF.

V is TRBV9 and J is TRBJ1-4, with a weak D call TRBD1 (5 bases). The CDR3 extends over 15 amino acids. Trimming took 2 bases from V and 8 from J, leaving 16 bases between them. Germline lookup yields CDR1 SGDLS and CDR2 YYNGEE. The CDR3 nucleotides are TGTGCCAGCAGCGTTTTTGGCAGCGGGGCGGAAAAACTGTTTTTT. This translates into CASSVFGSGAEKLFF.

The rearrangement joins TRBV19 to TRBJ2-7; either TRBD1 or TRBD2 may fit D (5 bases each). Trimming shortened V by 5 bases and J by 9 bases, and 20 bases separated the two germline ends. The CDR3 has 14 amino acids. Germline lookup yields CDR1 LNHDA and CDR2 SQIVND (reference sequence). The CDR3 protein is CASSDGTDVGGQYF. In nucleotides, the CDR3 is TGTGCCAGTAGTGATGGGACCGACGTTGGGGGGCAGTACTTC.

This rearrangement joins TRBV4-3 to TRBJ1-1, with D maybe TRBD1 (6 bases). V was clipped by 3 bases and J by 4 bases, with 15 bases between them. The CDR3 is made up of 15 amino acids. CDR1 is LGHNA and CDR2 is YSLEER in the germline V gene. CDR3 bases: TGCGCCAGCAGCCAGTGGTCGGGGGGCCCCACTGAAGCTTTCTTT. This encodes CASSQWSGGPTEAFF.

The chain combines TRBV7-8 with TRBJ1-5; D not certain. CDR1 is SGHVS and CDR2 is FQNEAQ in the germline V gene. The CDR3 totals 12 residues. The V and J ends lost 0 bases and 4 bases respectively, with 1 base between them. The CDR3 region has the DNA TGTGCCAGCAGCTTAGCGAATCAGCCCCAGCATTTT. Encoded protein: CASSLANQPQHF.

V and J are TRBV2 and TRBJ1-5; tentative D call: TRBD1 (5 bases). The germline V and J ends were trimmed by 2 bases and 6 bases, with 17 bases remaining between them. The CDR3 is 16 amino acids. From germline, CDR1 is SNHLY and CDR2 FYNNEI. The CDR3 sequence is CASSETGGIGGQPQHF. The CDR3 coding sequence is TGTGCCAGCAGTGAAACGGGGGGAATTGGCGGTCAGCCCCAGCATTTT.

The gene calls are TRBV4-3 and TRBJ2-5, with D perhaps matching TRBD1 (5 bases). CDR1 is LGHNA, CDR2 YSLEER, per germline. This CDR3 is 15 amino acids long. Trimming shortened V by 1 base and J by 4 bases, and 13 bases separated the two germline ends. The CDR3 is CASSQGSGLRETQYF. The CDR3 nucleotides are TGCGCCAGCAGCCAAGGGTCAGGGTTGAGAGAGACCCAGTACTTC.

This clone was counted between two and nine times. V and J are TRBV5-4 and TRBJ2-7, with D possibly matching TRBD2 (5 bases). Germline lookup yields CDR1 SGHNT and CDR2 YYREEE (reference sequence). This CDR3 comprises 15 residues. V was pared by 3 bases and J by 0 bases, with 13 bases between. The CDR3 loop reads CASSSDYGNSYEQYF. The CDR3 DNA reads TGTGCCAGCAGCTCAGATTACGGGAACTCCTACGAGCAGTACTTC. Full variable domain (remainder filled in from reference TRBV5-4 and TRBJ2-7): ETGVTQSPTHLIKTRGQQVTLRCSSQSGHNTVSWYQQALGQGPQFIFQYYREEENGRGNFPPRFSGLQFPNYSSELNVNALELDDSALYLCASSSDYGNSYEQYFGPGTRLTVT.

The rearrangement uses TRBV7-2 and TRBJ2-3; D is uncertain. The germline V gene encodes CDR1 SGHTA and CDR2 FQGNSA. V was trimmed by 3 bases and J by 2 bases, leaving 9 bases between them. The CDR3 contains 14 residues. The CDR3 DNA sequence: TGTGCCAGCAGCTTGCGTAGTACCACAGATACGCAGTATTTT. This encodes CASSLRSTTDTQYF.

The chain employs TRBV6-1 and TRBJ2-3, with D possibly matching TRBD1 (6 bases). This CDR3 has 12 residues. Trimming pared 11 bases from V and 0 bases from J, leaving 9 bases between. Germline-derived CDR1 and CDR2 are MNHNS and SASEGT. The CDR3 DNA sequence: TGTGCCGCAACAGGGAGCACAGATACGCAGTATTTT. It yields the protein CAATGSTDTQYF.

CDR3 loop: CASSPRGTYEQYF. The CDR3 DNA reads as TGTGCCAGCTCACCAAGAGGAACCTACGAGCAGTACTTC. This chain connects TRBV18 to TRBJ2-7; unclear D gene. There are 13 residues in the CDR3. Germline-derived CDR1 and CDR2 are KGHSH and LQKENI. V was trimmed by 2 bases and J by 2 bases, leaving 7 bases between them.

This clone was detected a few times. The CDR3 sequence: CSVGDSVSYGYTF. CDR3 nucleotide sequence: TGCAGCGTTGGGGATTCGGTCAGCTATGGCTACACCTTC. The chain recombines TRBV29-1 with TRBJ1-2, with D unclear. The CDR3 totals 13 residues. V lost 4 bases to trimming and J lost 4 bases, with 13 bases between them. In germline, CDR1 is SQVTM, CDR2 ANQGSEA.

The V call is TRBV5-3, the J call TRBJ2-3, with D tentatively TRBD1 (6 bases). TRBV5-3 is an open reading frame whose function is uncertain. V shed 7 bases and J shed 1 base, with 13 bases lying between them. This CDR3 is 14 amino acids long. This CDR3 is CARSGRGCTDTQYF. CDR3 coding DNA: TGTGCCAGATCGGGTAGGGGGTGCACAGATACGCAGTATTTT.

V usage is TRBV27 and J usage is TRBJ2-1; 8 nucleotides align to TRBD2. CDR3 length: 14 residues. The V gene's germline CDR1 is MNHEY and CDR2 SMNVEV (reference sequence). Trimming at V came to 7 bases and at J to 5 bases, leaving 7 bases not matched to a gene. This chain's CDR3 is CASKRAGGHNEQFF. The CDR3 DNA reads as TGTGCCAGCAAACGGGCGGGAGGCCACAATGAGCAGTTCTTC.

CDR3 sequence (DNA): TGTGCCACCAGCAGAGAGTCAAACTGGGGCAATCAGCCCCAGCATTTT. As protein: CATSRESNWGNQPQHF. V gene TRBV15 combines with J gene TRBJ1-5; D is uncertain. The V gene's germline CDR1 is LNHNV and CDR2 YYDKDF (reference sequence). This CDR3 contains 16 residues. V gave up 0 bases and J gave up 2 bases, with 11 bases separating them.

The chain recombines TRBV4-1 with TRBJ2-1, with 8 positions matching TRBD1. The junction had 16 bases not matched to a gene; V was cut back by 0 bases and J by 9 bases. The CDR3 loop spans 18 amino acids. Germline V lookup: CDR1 MGHRA, CDR2 YSYEKL. The chain's CDR3 is CASSQDHGGTGSLGEQFF. The CDR3 DNA follows: TGCGCCAGCAGCCAAGATCACGGAGGGACAGGCTCCTTAGGTGAGCAGTTCTTC.